Listed here are 10 T cell receptor beta chains from one sample, sequenced in a study of metastatic and nonmetastatic thyroid tumors (dated by TCRdb to the early 2020s). The library was generated by PCR. The data were produced on an Illumina HiSeq 4000. Through fastp at Q25 and MiXCR, TCRdb rebuilt clones from the public reads, retaining in-frame beta chains. Across this sample there are some 84,000 clones, with roughly 8.6% seen only once. 8.8% of the sample comes from the top ten. No patient had received any treatment before thyroid surgery. Sequencing was carried out using blood. All receptors derive from a female donor with papillary thyroid cancer or a benign thyroid nodule (not recorded which). Some clones in this sample may be carry-over from other donors' samples.

The V gene is TRBV18, the J gene TRBJ2-2; D gene uncertain. The germline V gene encodes CDR1 KGHSH and CDR2 LQKENI. CDR3 size: 16 residues. V gave up 0 bases and J gave up 7 bases, with 15 bases separating them. The CDR3 protein is CASSPPFGQAVGELFF. CDR3 nucleotides: TGTGCCAGCTCACCACCGTTTGGCCAGGCTGTCGGGGAGCTGTTTTTT.

This clone was counted ten times or more. This chain uses TRBV12-3 or TRBV12-4 with TRBJ1-5; maybe TRBD1 (5 bases). The CDR3 sequence is 14 residues long. V was clipped by 6 bases and J by 7 bases, with 16 bases between them. The CDR3 region is CASSPSTVRQPQHF. CDR3 nucleotide sequence: TGTGCCAGCAGCCCCTCGACAGTTAGGCAGCCCCAGCATTTT.

As to this clone: This may be a read error, as it is one base from a much larger clone. This CDR3 fails to terminate in the conserved phenylalanine or tryptophan, so it likely reflects a read error. This chain connects TRBV12-3 or TRBV12-4 to TRBJ2-2, with D possibly being TRBD1 (5 bases). The CDR3 extends over 15 amino acids. V was cut by 5 bases and J by 0 bases, with 10 bases left in between. CDR3 sequence: CASSPQATNTGELFS. The CDR3 DNA sequence: TGTGCCAGCAGTCCACAGGCTACGAACACCGGGGAGCTGTTTTCT.

This clone was counted many times. This sequence joins TRBV7-3 and TRBJ2-1, with D uncertain. CDR1 and CDR2 from the germline V gene are SGHTA and FQGTGA. The length of the CDR3 is 14 residues. Trimming left V 5 bases short and J 6 bases short, with 14 bases between. As DNA, the CDR3 is TGTGCCAGCAGCCGTCTGGCTCTGGGCAATGAGCAGTTCTTC. Residues: CASSRLALGNEQFF.

The table lists this clone with many counts. This sequence joins TRBV9 and TRBJ2-7, with D possibly being TRBD2 (5 bases). The CDR3 spans 15 residues. V was pared by 3 bases and J by 3 bases, with 16 bases between. The germline gives CDR1 SGDLS, CDR2 YYNGEE. The CDR3 region has the DNA TGTGCCAGCAGCGCCTCTCTCGGGATAGACTACGAGCAGTACTTC. It translates to CASSASLGIDYEQYF.

The chain uses TRBV5-1 and TRBJ2-5; D gene uncertain. CDR3 length: 15 residues. CDR1 SGHRS and CDR2 YFSETQ come from the germline V gene. Trimming cost V 4 bases and J 3 bases, with 16 bases left between them. The CDR3 DNA follows: TGCGCCAGCAGCCCTCTGGCTCGGACGGAAGAGACCCAGTACTTC. Translating it yields CASSPLARTEETQYF. Full variable domain (outside the CDR3, taken from reference TRBV5-1 and TRBJ2-5): KAGVTQTPRYLIKTRGQQVTLSCSPISGHRSVSWYQQTPGQGLQFLFEYFSETQRNKGNFPGRFSGRQFSNSRSEMNVSTLELGDSALYLCASSPLARTEETQYFGPGTRLLVL.

This clone was recorded many times. The rearrangement joins TRBV2 to TRBJ1-5; D is undetermined. The germline V and J ends were trimmed by 0 bases and 6 bases, with 12 bases remaining between them. CDR1 and CDR2 (germline): SNHLY, FYNNEI. The CDR3 totals 15 residues. The CDR3 DNA reads TGTGCCAGCAGTGAAGCGCATGGGTCACCTCAGCCCCAGCATTTT. This sequence encodes CASSEAHGSPQPQHF. The full variable domain, completed using reference TRBV2 and TRBJ1-5, is EPEVTQTPSHQVTQMGQEVILRCVPISNHLYFYWYRQILGQKVEFLVSFYNNEISEKSEIFDDQFSVERPDGSNFTLKIRSTKLEDSAMYFCASSEAHGSPQPQHFGDGTRLSIL.

This clone was detected many times. This chain links TRBV7-2 with TRBJ1-2, with D perhaps TRBD1 (5 bases). CDR3 length: 15 amino acids. Germline V gives CDR1 SGHTA, CDR2 FQGNSA. The ends were cut back, 5 bases at V and 1 base at J, with 14 bases in the middle. The CDR3 loop is CASSPRDGGNYGYTF. The CDR3 bases are TGTGCCAGCAGCCCCCGGGACGGAGGTAACTATGGCTACACCTTC.

This clone was counted between two and nine times. A much larger clone sits a single nucleotide away, making a read error possible. CDR3 region: CASSYSVVSIPEQYF. The CDR3 DNA follows: TGTGCCAGCAGTTACTCGGTTGTTTCTATTCCCGAGCAGTACTTC. The chain is built from TRBV6-6 and TRBJ2-7; no reliable D call. V lost 0 bases to trimming and J lost 6 bases, with 15 bases between them. Per the germline V gene, CDR1 is MNHNY and CDR2 is SVGAGI (reference sequence). The CDR3 runs 15 residues.

This clone came up many times. The genes are TRBV10-1 and TRBJ2-3; D is uncertain. Trimming stripped 2 bases from V and 2 bases from J, with 8 bases between. Germline-derived CDR1 and CDR2 are WNHNN and SYGVQD (reference sequence). The CDR3 has 14 amino acids. In DNA form, the CDR3 reads TGCGCCAGCAGTGAGGGGGATATCACAGATACGCAGTATTTT. Its translation: CASSEGDITDTQYF.